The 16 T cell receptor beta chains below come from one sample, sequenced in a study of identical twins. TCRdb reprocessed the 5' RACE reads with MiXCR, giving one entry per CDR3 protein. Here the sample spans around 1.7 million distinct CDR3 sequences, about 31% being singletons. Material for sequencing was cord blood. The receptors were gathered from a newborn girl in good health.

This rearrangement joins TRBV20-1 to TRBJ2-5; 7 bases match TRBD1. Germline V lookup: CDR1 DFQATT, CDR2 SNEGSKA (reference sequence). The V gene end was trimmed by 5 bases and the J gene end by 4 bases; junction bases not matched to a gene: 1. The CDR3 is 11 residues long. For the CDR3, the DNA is TGCAGTGCTTGGACAGGAGAGACCCAGTACTTC. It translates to CSAWTGETQYF.

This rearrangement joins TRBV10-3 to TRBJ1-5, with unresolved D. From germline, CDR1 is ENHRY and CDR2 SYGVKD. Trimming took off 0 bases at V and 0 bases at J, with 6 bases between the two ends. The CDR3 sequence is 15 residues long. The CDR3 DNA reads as TGTGCCATCAGTGAGTCGAACAATAGCAATCAGCCCCAGCATTTT. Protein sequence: CAISESNNSNQPQHF.

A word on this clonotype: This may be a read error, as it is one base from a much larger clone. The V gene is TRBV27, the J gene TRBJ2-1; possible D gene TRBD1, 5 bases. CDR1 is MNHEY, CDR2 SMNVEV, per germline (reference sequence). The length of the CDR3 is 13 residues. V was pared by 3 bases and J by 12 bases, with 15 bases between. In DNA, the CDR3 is TGTGCCAGCAGTTTGGTCAGGGTGGATGGGCAGTTCTTC. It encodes CASSLVRVDGQFF.

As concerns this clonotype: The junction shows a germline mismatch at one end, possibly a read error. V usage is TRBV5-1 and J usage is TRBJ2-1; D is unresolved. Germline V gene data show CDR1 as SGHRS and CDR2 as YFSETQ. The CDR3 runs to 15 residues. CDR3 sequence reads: CASGFASAAYNEQFF. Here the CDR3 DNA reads TGCGCCAGCGGCTTTGCAAGCGCGGCCTACAATGAGCAGTTCTTC.

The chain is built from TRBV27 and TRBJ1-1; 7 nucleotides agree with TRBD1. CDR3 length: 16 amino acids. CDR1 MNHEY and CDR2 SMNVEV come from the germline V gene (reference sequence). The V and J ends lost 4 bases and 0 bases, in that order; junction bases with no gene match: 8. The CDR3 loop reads CASSSTGVPLNTEAFF. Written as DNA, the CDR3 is TGTGCCAGCAGTTCCACAGGGGTCCCCTTGAACACTGAAGCTTTCTTT.

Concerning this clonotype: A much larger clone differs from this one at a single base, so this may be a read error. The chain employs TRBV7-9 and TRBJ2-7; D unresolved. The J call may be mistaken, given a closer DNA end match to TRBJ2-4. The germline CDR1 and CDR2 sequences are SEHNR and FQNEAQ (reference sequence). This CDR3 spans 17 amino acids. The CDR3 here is CASSLGGLEQAKSIQYF. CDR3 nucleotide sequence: TGTGCCAGCAGCTTAGGAGGCCTTGAACAAGCCAAAAGCATTCAGTACTTC.

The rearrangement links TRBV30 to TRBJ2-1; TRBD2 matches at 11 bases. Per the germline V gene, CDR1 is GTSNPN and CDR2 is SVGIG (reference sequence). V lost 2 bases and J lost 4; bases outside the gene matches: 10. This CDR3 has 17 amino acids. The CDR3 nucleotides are TGTGCCTGGAGTCCCACCACTAGCGGGGGCATATACAATGAGCAGTTCTTC. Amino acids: CAWSPTTSGGIYNEQFF.

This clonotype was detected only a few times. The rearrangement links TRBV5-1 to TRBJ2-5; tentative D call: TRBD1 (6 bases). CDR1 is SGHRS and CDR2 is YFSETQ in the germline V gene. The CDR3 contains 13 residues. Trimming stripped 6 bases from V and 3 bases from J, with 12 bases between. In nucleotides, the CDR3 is TGCGCCAGCAATCTTGGACAGAAAGAGACCCAGTACTTC. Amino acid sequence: CASNLGQKETQYF.

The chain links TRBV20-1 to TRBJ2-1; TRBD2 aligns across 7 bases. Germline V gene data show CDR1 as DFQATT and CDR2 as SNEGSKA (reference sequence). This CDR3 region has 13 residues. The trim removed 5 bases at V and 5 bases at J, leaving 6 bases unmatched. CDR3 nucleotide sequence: TGCAGTGCTTCGACTAGCCAACACAATGAGCAGTTCTTC. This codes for CSASTSQHNEQFF.

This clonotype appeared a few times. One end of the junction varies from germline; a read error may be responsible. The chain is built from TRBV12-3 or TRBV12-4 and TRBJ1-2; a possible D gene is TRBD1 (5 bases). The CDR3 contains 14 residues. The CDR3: CASRPGLDNNGYTF. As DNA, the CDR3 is TGTGCCAGCAGACCAGGGTTGGATAACAATGGCTACACCTTC.

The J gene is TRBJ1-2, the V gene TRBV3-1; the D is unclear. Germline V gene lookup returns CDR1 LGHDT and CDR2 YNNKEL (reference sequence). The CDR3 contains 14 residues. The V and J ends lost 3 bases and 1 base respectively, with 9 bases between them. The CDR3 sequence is CASSQSGFNYGYTF. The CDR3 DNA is TGTGCCAGCAGCCAGTCAGGATTTAACTATGGCTACACCTTC. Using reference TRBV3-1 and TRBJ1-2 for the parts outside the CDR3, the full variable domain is DTAVSQTPKYLVTQMGNDKSIKCEQNLGHDTMYWYKQDSKKFLKIMFSYNNKELIINETVPNRFSPKSPDKAHLNLHINSLELGDSAVYFCASSQSGFNYGYTFGSGTRLTVV.

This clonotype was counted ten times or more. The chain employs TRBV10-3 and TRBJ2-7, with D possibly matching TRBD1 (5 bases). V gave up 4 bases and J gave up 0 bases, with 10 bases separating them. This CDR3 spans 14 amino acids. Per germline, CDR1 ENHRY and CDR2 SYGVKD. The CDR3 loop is CAISVQGPSYEQYF. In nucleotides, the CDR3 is TGTGCCATCAGTGTTCAGGGTCCCTCCTACGAGCAGTACTTC.

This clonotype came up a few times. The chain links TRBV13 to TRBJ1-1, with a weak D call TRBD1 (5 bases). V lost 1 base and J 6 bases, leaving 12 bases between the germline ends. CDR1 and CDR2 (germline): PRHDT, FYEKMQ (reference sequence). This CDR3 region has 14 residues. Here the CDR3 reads CASSLEWDLSEAFF. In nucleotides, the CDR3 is TGTGCCAGCAGCTTAGAGTGGGACCTCTCTGAAGCTTTCTTT.

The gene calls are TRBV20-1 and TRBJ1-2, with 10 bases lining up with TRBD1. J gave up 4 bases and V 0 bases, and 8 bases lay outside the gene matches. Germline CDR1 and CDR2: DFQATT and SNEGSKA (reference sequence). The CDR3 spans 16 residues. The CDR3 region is CSARDLGQGPTYGYTF. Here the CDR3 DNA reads TGCAGTGCTAGAGACCTGGGACAGGGGCCTACCTATGGCTACACCTTC.

CDR3 protein: CASSPSGRQAYNEQFF. The CDR3 nucleotides are TGTGCCAGCAGTCCGTCGGGGCGGCAGGCCTACAATGAGCAGTTCTTC. This rearrangement joins TRBV28 to TRBJ2-1, with D perhaps assigned TRBD1 or TRBD2 (5 bases each). V was shortened by 5 bases and J by 2 bases, with 16 bases between the two germline ends. Germline V gene sequence: CDR1 MDHEN, CDR2 SYDVKM. This CDR3 has 16 residues.

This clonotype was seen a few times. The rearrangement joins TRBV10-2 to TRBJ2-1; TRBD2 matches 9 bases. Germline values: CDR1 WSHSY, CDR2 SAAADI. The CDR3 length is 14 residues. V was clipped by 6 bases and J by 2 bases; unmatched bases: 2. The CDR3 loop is CASRASGAYNEQFF. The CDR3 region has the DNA TGCGCCAGCAGGGCTAGCGGGGCCTACAATGAGCAGTTCTTC.